This T cell receptor (beta chain) was captured by sequencing in a study of blood T cell repertoires in COVID-19. Across the study: In each case, the material was cDNA or gDNA derived from T cells, B-cell-depleted T cells, or PBMCs.

V shed 1 base and J 8 bases; nucleotides not matched to a gene: 10. CDR3 length: 15 amino acids. Germline CDR1 is MDHEN and CDR2 is SYDVKM. The study assigned cohorts using participant-reported clinical history. Original handling: Estimated nucleated cell counts came from reference gene primer amplification. The data were produced by immunoSEQ multiplex PCR, yet TCRdb's version contains in-frame clones alone and is incomplete. The V and J calls and clone size are taken from that table; D and trimming were inferred from the DNA. The sample includes a few hundred thousand clones, 90% of them seen just once.

The specimen sequenced was PBMCs or T cells enriched from blood (not recorded which). The chain joins TRBV28 to TRBJ1-1; 7 bases align to TRBD1. This TCR was recovered from a woman between 18 and 30 years old with acute COVID-19. CDR3: CASSLLLTGFREAFF. Written as DNA, the CDR3 is TGTGCCAGCAGTTTATTGTTGACAGGGTTCCGAGAAGCTTTCTTT.